This T cell receptor beta chain was observed in a study of shared clonotypes between healthy human individuals. Findings and caveats of the study: As a rule, naive subsets had a larger estimated richness than memory subsets.

The data were produced by immunoSEQ multiplex PCR, yet TCRdb's version contains in-frame clones alone and is incomplete. Of 2,500,000 or so clones detected, less than 95% appear once; the ten largest clones hold approximately 0.41%. Naive CD45RA+ and memory CD45RA-negative subsets were split from CD4+ cells. This CDR3 spans 14 amino acids. Germline CDR1 reads SEHNR; CDR2 reads FQNEAQ (reference sequence). V was clipped by 5 bases and J by 2 bases, with 10 bases between them. Turning to this clone: Its target is not known.

This sequence originates from a young man in good health. Some clones in this sample may be carry-over from other donors' samples. What was sequenced was naive CD4+ T cells from PBMCs. Subset noted: CD45RA+ positively selected. V and J are TRBV7-9 and TRBJ1-5; no definite D call. This CDR3 is CASSPHVGNQPQHF. In DNA, the CDR3 is TGTGCCAGCAGCCCCCACGTGGGCAATCAGCCCCAGCATTTT.